The clone carrying this T cell receptor (beta chain) was found many times. Its antigen is unknown. Pregnant or lactating patients were excluded, as were those with uncontrolled infection or other autoimmune disease. The authors obtained PBMCs from about 9 ml of fresh peripheral blood. Looked up from germline, CDR1 is SNHLY and CDR2 is FYNNEI. Deletions cut 10 bases from V and 6 bases from J, with 13 bases between. This CDR3 has 12 residues. This sample was taken from a study of T cells in Graves' hyperthyroidism and ophthalmopathy. The study's findings and limits: Ophthalmopathy was separated from stable hyperthyroidism by a 13 V-J model. Researchers found most expanded thyroid clonotypes above 0.001 in blood as well.

Regions amplified from RNA transcripts were the TCR beta CDR3 regions. The HTBI primer set was used in a first-round RT-PCR of the TCR CDR3. TCRdb fed the multiplex PCR reads into MiXCR, producing one record per CDR3 protein. The sample records fewer than 300,000 distinct CDR3 sequences, roughly 15% being singletons. The genes are TRBV2 and TRBJ1-5, with D hard to call. The sample consisted of blood. This clonotype was obtained from a woman between 50 and 59 years old with Graves' hyperthyroidism that later progressed to Graves' ophthalmopathy. CDR3 nucleotides: TGTGCCACCCGGGGAGGCGGTCAGCCCCAGCATTTT. This codes for CATRGGGQPQHF.